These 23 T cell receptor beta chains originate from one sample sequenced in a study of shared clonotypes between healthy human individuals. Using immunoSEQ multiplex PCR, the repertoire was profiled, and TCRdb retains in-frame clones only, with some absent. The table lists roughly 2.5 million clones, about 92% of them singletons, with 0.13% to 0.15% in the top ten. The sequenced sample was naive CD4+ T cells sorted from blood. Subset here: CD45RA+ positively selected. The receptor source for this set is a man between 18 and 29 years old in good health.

CDR3: CASRDSDRSNSPLHF. The CDR3 coding sequence is TGTGCCAGCAGGGACTCGGACAGGAGTAATTCACCCCTCCACTTT. The genes are TRBV6-6 and TRBJ1-6, with 7 nucleotides matching TRBD1. This CDR3 has 15 residues. V was pared by 6 bases and J by 6 bases, with 8 bases of the junction left unmatched. Germline lookup yields CDR1 MNHNY and CDR2 SVGAGI (reference sequence).

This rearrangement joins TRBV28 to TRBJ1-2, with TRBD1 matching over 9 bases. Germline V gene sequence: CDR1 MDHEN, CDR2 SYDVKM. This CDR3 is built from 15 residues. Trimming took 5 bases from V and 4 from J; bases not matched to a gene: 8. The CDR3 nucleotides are TGTGCCAGCAGTACCACAGGGGGCAATGTCTATGGCTACACCTTC. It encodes CASSTTGGNVYGYTF.

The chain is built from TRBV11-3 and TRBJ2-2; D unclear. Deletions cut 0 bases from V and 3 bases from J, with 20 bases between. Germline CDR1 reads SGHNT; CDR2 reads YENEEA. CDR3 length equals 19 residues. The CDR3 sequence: CASSLDLGPFTGDTGELFF. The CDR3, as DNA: TGTGCCAGCAGCTTAGATCTTGGTCCCTTTACTGGGGACACCGGGGAGCTGTTTTTT.

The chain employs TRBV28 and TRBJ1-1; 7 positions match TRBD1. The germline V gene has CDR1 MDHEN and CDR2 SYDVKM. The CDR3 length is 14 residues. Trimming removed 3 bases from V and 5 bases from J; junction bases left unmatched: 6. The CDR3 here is CASSFQGVGTEAFF. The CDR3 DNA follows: TGTGCCAGCAGTTTTCAGGGGGTGGGGACTGAAGCTTTCTTT.

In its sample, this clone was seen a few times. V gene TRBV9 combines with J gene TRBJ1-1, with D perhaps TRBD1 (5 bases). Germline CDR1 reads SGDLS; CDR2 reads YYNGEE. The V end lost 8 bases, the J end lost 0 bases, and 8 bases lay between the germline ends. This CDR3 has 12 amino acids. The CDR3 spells CASGGLNTEAFF. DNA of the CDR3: TGTGCCAGTGGGGGTTTGAACACTGAAGCTTTCTTT. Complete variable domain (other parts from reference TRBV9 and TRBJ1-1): DSGVTQTPKHLITATGQRVTLRCSPRSGDLSVYWYQQSLDQGLQFLIQYYNGEERAKGNILERFSAQQFPDLHSELNLSSLELGDSALYFCASGGLNTEAFFGQGTRLTVV.

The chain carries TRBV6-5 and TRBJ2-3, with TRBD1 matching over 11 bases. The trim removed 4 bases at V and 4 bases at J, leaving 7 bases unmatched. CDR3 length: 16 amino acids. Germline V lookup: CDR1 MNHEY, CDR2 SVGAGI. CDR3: CASSSRDRGVPDTQYF. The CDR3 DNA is TGTGCCAGCAGTTCCCGGGACAGGGGGGTTCCAGATACGCAGTATTTT.

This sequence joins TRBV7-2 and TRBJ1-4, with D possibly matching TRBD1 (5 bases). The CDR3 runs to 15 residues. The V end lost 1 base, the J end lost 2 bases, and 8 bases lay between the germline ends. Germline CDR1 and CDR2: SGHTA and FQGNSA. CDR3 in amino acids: CASSLGRGTNEKLFF. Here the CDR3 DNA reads TGTGCCAGCAGCTTAGGGAGGGGCACTAATGAAAAACTGTTTTTT. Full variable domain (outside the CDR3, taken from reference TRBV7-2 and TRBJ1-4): GAGVSQSPSNKVTEKGKDVELRCDPISGHTALYWYRQSLGQGLEFLIYFQGNSAPDKSGLPSDRFSAERTGGSVSTLTIQRTQQEDSAVYLCASSLGRGTNEKLFFGSGTQLSVL.

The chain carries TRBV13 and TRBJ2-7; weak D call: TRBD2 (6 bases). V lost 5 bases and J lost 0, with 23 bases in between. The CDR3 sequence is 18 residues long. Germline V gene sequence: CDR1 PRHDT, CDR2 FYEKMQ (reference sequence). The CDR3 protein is CASSHSRMGVADSYEQYF. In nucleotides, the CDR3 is TGTGCCAGCAGCCACTCGAGGATGGGGGTAGCGGACTCCTACGAGCAGTACTTC.

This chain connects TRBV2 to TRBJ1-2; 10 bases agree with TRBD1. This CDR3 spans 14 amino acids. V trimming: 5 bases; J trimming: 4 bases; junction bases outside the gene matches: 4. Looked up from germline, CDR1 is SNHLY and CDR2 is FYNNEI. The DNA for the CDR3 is TGTGCCAGCAGTAGGGACAGGGGTGGCTATGGCTACACCTTC. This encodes CASSRDRGGYGYTF. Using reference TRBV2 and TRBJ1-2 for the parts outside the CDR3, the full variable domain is EPEVTQTPSHQVTQMGQEVILRCVPISNHLYFYWYRQILGQKVEFLVSFYNNEISEKSEIFDDQFSVERPDGSNFTLKIRSTKLEDSAMYFCASSRDRGGYGYTFGSGTRLTVV.

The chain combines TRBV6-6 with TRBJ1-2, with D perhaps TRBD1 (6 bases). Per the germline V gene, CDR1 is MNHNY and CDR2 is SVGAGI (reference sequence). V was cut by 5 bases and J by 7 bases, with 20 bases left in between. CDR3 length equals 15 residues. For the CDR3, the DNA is TGTGCCAGCAGTCCCGTAGGGGGTCCTATTGGTGGCTACACCTTC. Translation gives CASSPVGGPIGGYTF.

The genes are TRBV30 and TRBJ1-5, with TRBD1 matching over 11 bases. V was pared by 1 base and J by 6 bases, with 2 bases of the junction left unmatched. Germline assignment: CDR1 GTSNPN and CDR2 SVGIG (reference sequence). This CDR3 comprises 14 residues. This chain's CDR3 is CAWSAGQGGQPQHF. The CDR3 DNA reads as TGTGCCTGGAGTGCGGGACAGGGGGGTCAGCCCCAGCATTTT.

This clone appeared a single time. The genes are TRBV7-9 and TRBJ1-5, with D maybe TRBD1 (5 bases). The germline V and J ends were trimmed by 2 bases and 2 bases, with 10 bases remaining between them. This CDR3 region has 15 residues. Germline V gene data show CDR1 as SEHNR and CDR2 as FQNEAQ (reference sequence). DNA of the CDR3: TGTGCCAGCAGCTTATACGGGGCCGGCAATCAGCCCCAGCATTTT. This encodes CASSLYGAGNQPQHF. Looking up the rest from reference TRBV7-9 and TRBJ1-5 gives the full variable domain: DTGVSQNPRHKITKRGQNVTFRCDPISEHNRLYWYRQTLGQGPEFLTYFQNEAQLEKSRLLSDRFSAERPKGSFSTLEIQRTEQGDSAMYLCASSLYGAGNQPQHFGDGTRLSIL.

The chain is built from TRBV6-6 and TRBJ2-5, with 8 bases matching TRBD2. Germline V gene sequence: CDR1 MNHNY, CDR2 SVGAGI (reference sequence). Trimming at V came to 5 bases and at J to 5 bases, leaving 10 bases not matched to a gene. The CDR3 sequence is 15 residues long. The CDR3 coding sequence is TGTGCCAGCAGTAACCGGGTAGCGGGGTGGGAGACCCAGTACTTC. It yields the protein CASSNRVAGWETQYF.

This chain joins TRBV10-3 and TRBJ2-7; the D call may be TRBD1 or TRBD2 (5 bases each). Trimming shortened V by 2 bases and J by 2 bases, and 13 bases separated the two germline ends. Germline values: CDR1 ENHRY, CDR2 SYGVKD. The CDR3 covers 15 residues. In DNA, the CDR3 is TGTGCCATCAGTGAGGGGGCGGGCTATGCCTACGAGCAGTACTTC. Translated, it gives CAISEGAGYAYEQYF.

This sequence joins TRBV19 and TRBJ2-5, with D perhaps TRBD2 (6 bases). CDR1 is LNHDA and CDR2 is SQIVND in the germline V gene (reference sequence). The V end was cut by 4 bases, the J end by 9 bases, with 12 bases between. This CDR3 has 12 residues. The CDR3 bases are TGTGCCAGTAGTAAGGGCGGGGAGGCCCAGTACTTC. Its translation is CASSKGGEAQYF.

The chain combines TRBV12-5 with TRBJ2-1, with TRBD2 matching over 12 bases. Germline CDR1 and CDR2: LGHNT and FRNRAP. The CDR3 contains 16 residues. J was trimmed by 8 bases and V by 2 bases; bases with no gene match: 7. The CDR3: CASGLSTSGSWDEQFF. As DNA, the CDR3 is TGTGCTAGTGGTTTGTCGACTAGCGGGAGCTGGGATGAGCAGTTCTTC.

Here the CDR3 reads CASSQMTSGGTTYEQYF. CDR3 coding DNA: TGCGCCAGCAGCCAGATGACTAGCGGGGGAACTACCTACGAGCAGTACTTC. J is TRBJ2-7 and V is TRBV4-3; 12 bases agree with TRBD2. The CDR3 length is 17 residues. Germline V gene data show CDR1 as LGHNA and CDR2 as YSLEER. The V segment lost 3 bases and the J segment 2 bases; nucleotides outside the gene matches: 8.

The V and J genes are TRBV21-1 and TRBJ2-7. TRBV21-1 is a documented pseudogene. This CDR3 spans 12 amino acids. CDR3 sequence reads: CASSNRPYEQYF. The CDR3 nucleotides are TGTGCCAGCAGCAACCGACCTTACGAGCAGTACTTC.

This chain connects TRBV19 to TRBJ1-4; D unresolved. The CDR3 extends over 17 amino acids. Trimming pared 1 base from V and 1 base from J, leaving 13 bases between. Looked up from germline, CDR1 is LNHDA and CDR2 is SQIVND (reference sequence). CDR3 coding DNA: TGTGCCAGTAGTATAGGCGCTTGGAGCGTAACTAATGAAAAACTGTTTTTT. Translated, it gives CASSIGAWSVTNEKLFF.

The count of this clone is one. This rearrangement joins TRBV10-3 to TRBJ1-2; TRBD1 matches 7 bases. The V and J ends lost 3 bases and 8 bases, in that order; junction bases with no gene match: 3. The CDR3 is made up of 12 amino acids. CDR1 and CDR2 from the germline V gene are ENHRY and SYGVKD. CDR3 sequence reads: CAISETGVGYTF. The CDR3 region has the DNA TGTGCCATCAGTGAAACAGGGGTGGGCTACACCTTC.

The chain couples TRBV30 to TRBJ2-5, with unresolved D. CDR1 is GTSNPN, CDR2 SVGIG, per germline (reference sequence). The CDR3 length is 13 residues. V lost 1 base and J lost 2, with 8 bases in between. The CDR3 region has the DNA TGTGCCTGGAGTGAATGGGGTCAAGAGACCCAGTACTTC. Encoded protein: CAWSEWGQETQYF.

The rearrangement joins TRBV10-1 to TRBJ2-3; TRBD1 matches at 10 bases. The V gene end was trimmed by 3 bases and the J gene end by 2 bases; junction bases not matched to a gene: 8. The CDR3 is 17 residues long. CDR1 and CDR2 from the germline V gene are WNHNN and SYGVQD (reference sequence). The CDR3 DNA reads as TGCGCCAGCAGTGACCTCCCGGGACAGGGGCACACAGATACGCAGTATTTT. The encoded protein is CASSDLPGQGHTDTQYF.

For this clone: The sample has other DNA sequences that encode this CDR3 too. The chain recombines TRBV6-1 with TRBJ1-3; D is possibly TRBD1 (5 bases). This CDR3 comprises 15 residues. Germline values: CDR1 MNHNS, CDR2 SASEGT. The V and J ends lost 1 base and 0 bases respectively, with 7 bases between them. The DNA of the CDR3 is TGTGCCAGCAGTGAAGGCCAGGGCTCTGGAAACACCATATATTTT. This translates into CASSEGQGSGNTIYF.